The sequence of this TCR beta chain was determined in a study of blood T cell repertoires in COVID-19. Study background: The study drew acute and convalescent COVID-19 samples from the United States, Italy and Spain. PBMCs, B-cell-depleted T cells, or T cells provided the cDNA or gDNA that made up the material.

V was clipped by 4 bases and J by 9 bases; unmatched bases: 3. The CDR3 length is 12 residues. Here immunoSEQ multiplex PCR was the method, and the copy in TCRdb shows in-frame clones only, minus some. The sample lists some 100,000 clones, approximately 92% occurring once. Sequencing was carried out using peripheral blood. This TCR was sampled from a man between 65 and 85 years old with acute or convalescent COVID-19. This chain uses TRBV12-3 or TRBV12-4 with TRBJ2-3; 8 bases are shared with TRBD1. The CDR3 is CASSWQGATQYF. Written as DNA, the CDR3 is TGTGCCAGCAGTTGGCAGGGGGCGACGCAGTATTTT.